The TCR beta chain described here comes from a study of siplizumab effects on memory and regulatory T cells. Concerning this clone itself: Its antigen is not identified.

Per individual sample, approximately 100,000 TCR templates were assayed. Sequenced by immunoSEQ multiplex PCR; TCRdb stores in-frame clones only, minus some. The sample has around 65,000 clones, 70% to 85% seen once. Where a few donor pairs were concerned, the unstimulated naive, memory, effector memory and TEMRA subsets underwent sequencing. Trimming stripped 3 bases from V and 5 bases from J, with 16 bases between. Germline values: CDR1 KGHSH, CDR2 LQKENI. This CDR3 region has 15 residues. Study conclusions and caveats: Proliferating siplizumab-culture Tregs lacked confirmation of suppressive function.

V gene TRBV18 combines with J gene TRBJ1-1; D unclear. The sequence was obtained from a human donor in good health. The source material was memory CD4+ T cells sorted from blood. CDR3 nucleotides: TGTGCCAGCTCACCGGCCCCAGGACGTGGGACTGAAGCTTTCTTT. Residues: CASSPAPGRGTEAFF.